A single sample gave rise to the 8 T cell receptor beta chains below, sequenced in a study of Tregs in tolerant kidney transplant recipients. Assay used: immunoSEQ multiplex PCR; TCRdb lists only in-frame clones, some missing. The sample includes 35,000 to 50,000 clones, around 95% seen only once; the top ten take around 0.35%. No cognate antigen is known for these TCRs. Sequencing was done on a sample of Tregs from blood cultured with allogeneic cells. These receptors originate from a human donor in good health.

The V call is TRBV29-1, the J call TRBJ1-4, with 8 bases fitting TRBD1. Germline-derived CDR1 and CDR2 are SQVTM and ANQGSEA. This CDR3 is 14 amino acids long. V shed 6 bases and J 5 bases; nucleotides not matched to a gene: 8. CDR3 DNA: TGCAGCGTAAAACGGACAGGGTTGAATGAAAAACTGTTTTTT. Protein: CSVKRTGLNEKLFF.

V is TRBV7-2 and J is TRBJ2-5; the D is unclear. CDR3 length: 14 amino acids. CDR1 and CDR2 (germline): SGHTA, FQGNSA. The V and J ends lost 4 bases and 4 bases respectively, with 13 bases between them. The CDR3 protein is CASSSDGRGETQYF. CDR3 nucleotides: TGTGCCAGCAGCTCGGACGGGCGAGGAGAGACCCAGTACTTC.

This clone was recorded once. The rearrangement links TRBV4-1 to TRBJ2-7; 7 bases line up with TRBD1. There are 14 residues in the CDR3. CDR1 MGHRA and CDR2 YSYEKL come from the germline V gene. V shed 4 bases, J shed 2 bases, and the junction held 5 bases outside the gene matches. The DNA of the CDR3 is TGCGCCAGCAGCCGGCAGGACAGGACCTACGAGCAGTACTTC. This gives the protein CASSRQDRTYEQYF.

The gene calls are TRBV19 and TRBJ2-1, with D possibly TRBD1 on 5 matching bases. V shed 0 bases and J shed 2 bases, with 14 bases lying between them. CDR1 LNHDA and CDR2 SQIVND come from the germline V gene (reference sequence). The CDR3 has 17 residues. CDR3 DNA: TGTGCCAGTAGTATAGACGCTTGGGCAGGGACCTACAATGAGCAGTTCTTC. It specifies CASSIDAWAGTYNEQFF. The entire variable domain, with the rest obtained from reference TRBV19 and TRBJ2-1, is as follows: DGGITQSPKYLFRKEGQNVTLSCEQNLNHDAMYWYRQDPGQGLRLIYYSQIVNDFQKGDIAEGYSVSREKKESFPLTVTSAQKNPTAFYLCASSIDAWAGTYNEQFFGPGTRLTVL.

The chain uses TRBV25-1 and TRBJ2-2, with D unclear. The germline V gene has CDR1 MGHDK and CDR2 SYGVNS. There are 15 residues in the CDR3. Between the trimmed V and J ends, which lost 1 base and 13 bases, there was a span of 19 bases. This chain's CDR3 is CASSESAAGPAALFF. CDR3 coding DNA: TGTGCCAGCAGTGAATCGGCAGCCGGACCTGCGGCGCTGTTTTTT.

The CDR3 coding sequence is TGTGCCAGCAGCCCACGCTACGGCTACGCCTACAATGAGCAGTTCTTC. Protein product: CASSPRYGYAYNEQFF. V usage is TRBV11-2 and J usage is TRBJ2-1; no clear D gene. The CDR3 consists of 16 residues. The V and J ends lost 5 bases and 2 bases respectively, with 16 bases between them. The germline CDR1 and CDR2 sequences are SGHAT and FQNNGV.

The rearrangement links TRBV6-1 to TRBJ2-7, with D possibly being TRBD2 (6 bases). V was cut by 6 bases and J by 2 bases, with 17 bases left in between. Germline V gene lookup returns CDR1 MNHNS and CDR2 SASEGT. The CDR3 is made up of 15 amino acids. CDR3 region: CASRVGGRPPYEQYF. CDR3 nucleotide sequence: TGTGCCAGCAGGGTGGGGGGTCGACCACCCTACGAGCAGTACTTC.

V gene TRBV9 combines with J gene TRBJ2-7; maybe TRBD2 (6 bases). The germline CDR1 and CDR2 sequences are SGDLS and YYNGEE. V shed 7 bases and J shed 0 bases, with 17 bases lying between them. The CDR3 covers 15 residues. The CDR3 region is CASGTGLHTSYEQYF. The CDR3 DNA sequence: TGTGCCAGCGGTACCGGACTACACACCTCCTACGAGCAGTACTTC.